This TCR beta chain was found in a study of breast tumors, draining lymph nodes, adjacent tissues listed by TCRdb under 2016. In terms of the full investigation: Breast cancer patients provided tumor, adjacent nontumor tissue and axillary lymph nodes, and the study compared the TCR beta repertoires across these three sources. In human breast cancer, the study set out to evaluate how tumor, surrounding tissue and draining lymph node repertoires relate to one another and whether T cells may move between these sites.

The paper as a whole reports these results and caveats: The conclusion that tumor T cells originate in lymph nodes was framed as consistent with a hypothesis rather than directly demonstrated. The data were considered consistent with the idea that most tumor T cells come from the lymph node and then expand in tumor tissue. The similarity between tumor and nontumor tissue repertoires was significantly greater in luminal-like breast cancer than in basal-like breast cancer. Tumor T-cell repertoires showed less diversity than lymph node repertoires and more diversity than nontumor tissue repertoires, and tumor T-cell repertoires showed preferential V and J gene usage.

The germline V gene sets CDR1 to SGHTA and CDR2 to FQGNSA. Trimming costs V 5 bases and J 4 bases, and their ends lie 12 bases apart. The CDR3 covers 13 residues, taking in both the cysteine and the phenylalanine. The retained sequence is limited to the CDR3, 39 bases, with the frame set at the first base. The listed sequencing device is Illumina HiSeq 2000. Multiplex PCR amplification was used to generate the TCR beta chain libraries. The amplified TCR beta chain products were analyzed by high-throughput sequencing. TCRdb reanalyzed the raw reads on its own, using fastp at Q25 for trimming and MiXCR for clone calling, and kept in-frame beta chains. Entries that share a CDR3 protein sequence are merged under the most common genes and DNA. The sample has approximately 130,000 distinct CDR3 sequences on record, about a fifth of them singletons. The ten largest clones capture just over 2.5% of the sample.

Lymph node samples came from the axillary draining lymph nodes of breast cancer patients. Turning to this clonotype: The clone's antigen remains unknown. No quality values exist for individual bases; no much larger clone is one base distant.

The receptor was isolated from a female donor with breast cancer. Some clones in this sample may be carry-over from other donors' samples. The sequenced sample was axillary lymph node tissue. The receptor chain draws on TRBV7-2 and TRBJ2-7, with the D segment identity uncertain. The bases are TGTGCCAGCAGCCTAACTTCCCCTTACGAGCAGTACTTC. Its protein product is CASSLTSPYEQYF.